Sequencing of this TCR beta chain was carried out in a study of cytomegalovirus exposure and HLA in healthy donors. Concerning this clone: Its antigen is currently unknown.

60 Vbeta and 13 Jbeta primers were used in PCR. Sequencing was performed with immunoSEQ multiplex PCR; in TCRdb, only in-frame clones are kept and a portion is missing. The data contain some 170,000 clones, 60% to 85% of them singletons. Study results and limitations: Within an earlier analysis, most TCR beta V segments proved productive either about 87% or about 30% of the time.

The V and J ends lost 3 bases and 7 bases respectively, with 14 bases between them. The CDR3 has 14 amino acids. Germline assignment: CDR1 SGHRS and CDR2 YFSETQ. The sample taken for sequencing was PBMCs. This receptor was identified in a woman in her 50s in good health and CMV-seropositive. The V and J genes are TRBV5-1 and TRBJ2-1; D is perhaps TRBD1 (6 bases). CDR3 in DNA: TGCGCCAGCAGCTGGATGGACAGAACGAATGAGCAGTTCTTC. It is translated as CASSWMDRTNEQFF.